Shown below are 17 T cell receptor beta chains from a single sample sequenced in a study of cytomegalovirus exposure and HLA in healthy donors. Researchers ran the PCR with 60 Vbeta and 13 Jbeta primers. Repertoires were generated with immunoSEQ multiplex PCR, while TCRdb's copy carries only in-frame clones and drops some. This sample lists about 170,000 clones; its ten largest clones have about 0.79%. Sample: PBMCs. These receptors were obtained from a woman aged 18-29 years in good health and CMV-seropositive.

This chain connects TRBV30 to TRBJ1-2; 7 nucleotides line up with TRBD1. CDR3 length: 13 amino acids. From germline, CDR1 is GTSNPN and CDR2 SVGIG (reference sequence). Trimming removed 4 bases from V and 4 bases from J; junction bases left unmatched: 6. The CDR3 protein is CAWKYGTVYGYTF. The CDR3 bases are TGTGCCTGGAAATACGGGACAGTCTATGGCTACACCTTC.

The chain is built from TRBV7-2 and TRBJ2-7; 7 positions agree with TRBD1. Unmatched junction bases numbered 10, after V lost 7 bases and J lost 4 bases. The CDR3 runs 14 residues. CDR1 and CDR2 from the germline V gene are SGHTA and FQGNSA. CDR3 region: CASTITGANYEQYF. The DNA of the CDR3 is TGTGCCAGCACCATCACAGGGGCGAATTACGAGCAGTACTTC.

The CDR3 nucleotides are TGTGCCAGCAGCGGGACAGGCGTCCGAGGCTACACCTTC. Amino acid sequence: CASSGTGVRGYTF. This chain joins TRBV5-5 and TRBJ1-2, with 8 bases fitting TRBD1. Germline CDR1 SGHKS, CDR2 YYEKEE (reference sequence). The CDR3 has 13 residues. Germline trimming cut 4 bases from V and 8 bases from J; bases unmatched to any gene: 7.

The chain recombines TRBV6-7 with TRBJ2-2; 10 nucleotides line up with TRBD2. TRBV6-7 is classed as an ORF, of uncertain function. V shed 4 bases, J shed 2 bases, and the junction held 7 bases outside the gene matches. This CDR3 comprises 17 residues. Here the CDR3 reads CASSLPGLAANTGELFF. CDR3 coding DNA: TGTGCCAGCAGTTTGCCAGGACTAGCGGCAAACACCGGGGAGCTGTTTTTT.

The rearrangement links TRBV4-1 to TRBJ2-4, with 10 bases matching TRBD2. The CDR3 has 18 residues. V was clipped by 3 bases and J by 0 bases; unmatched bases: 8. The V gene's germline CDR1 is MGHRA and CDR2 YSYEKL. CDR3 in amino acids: CASSHGLAGELAKNIQYF. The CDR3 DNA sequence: TGCGCCAGCAGCCATGGTCTAGCGGGGGAGCTAGCCAAAAACATTCAGTACTTC.

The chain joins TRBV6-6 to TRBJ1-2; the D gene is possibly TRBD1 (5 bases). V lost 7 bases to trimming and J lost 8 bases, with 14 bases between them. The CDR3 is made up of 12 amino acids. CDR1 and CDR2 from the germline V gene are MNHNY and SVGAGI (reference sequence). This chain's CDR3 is CASTTGAYGYTF. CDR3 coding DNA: TGTGCCAGCACGACTGGGGCGTACGGCTACACCTTC.

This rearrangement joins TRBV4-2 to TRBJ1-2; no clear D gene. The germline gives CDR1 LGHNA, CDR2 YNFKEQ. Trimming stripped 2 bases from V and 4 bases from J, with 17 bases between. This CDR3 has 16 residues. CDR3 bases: TGTGCCAGCAGCCAACCAGTCAGTGCACCATCCTATGGCTACACCTTC. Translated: CASSQPVSAPSYGYTF.

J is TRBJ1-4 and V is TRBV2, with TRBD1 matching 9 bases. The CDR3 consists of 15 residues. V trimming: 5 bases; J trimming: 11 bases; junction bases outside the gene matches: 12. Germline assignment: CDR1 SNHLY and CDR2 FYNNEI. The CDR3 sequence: CASSKQGAAGDKLFF. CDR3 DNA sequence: TGTGCCAGCAGTAAACAGGGGGCCGCAGGAGACAAACTGTTTTTT.

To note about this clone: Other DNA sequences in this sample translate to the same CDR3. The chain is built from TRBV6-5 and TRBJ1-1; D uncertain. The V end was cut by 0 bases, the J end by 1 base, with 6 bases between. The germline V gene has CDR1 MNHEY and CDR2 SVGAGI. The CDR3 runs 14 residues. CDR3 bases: TGTGCCAGCAGTTACTCACGAGGGAACACTGAAGCTTTCTTT. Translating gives CASSYSRGNTEAFF.

CDR3 nucleotide sequence: TGTGCCAGTAACCCGAGTGGACTATCCGGGGCCAAAAACATTCAGTACTTC. Encoded protein: CASNPSGLSGAKNIQYF. The chain employs TRBV19 and TRBJ2-4, with D possibly TRBD2 on 6 matching bases. Germline V gene sequence: CDR1 LNHDA, CDR2 SQIVND (reference sequence). This CDR3 has 17 amino acids. Trimming took 7 bases from V and 1 from J, leaving 20 bases between them.

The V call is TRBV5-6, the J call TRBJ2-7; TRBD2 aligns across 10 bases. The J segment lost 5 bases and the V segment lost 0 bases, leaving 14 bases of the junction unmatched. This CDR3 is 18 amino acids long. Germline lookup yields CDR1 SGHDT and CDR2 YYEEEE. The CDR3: CASSLGGLAGVGEHEQYF. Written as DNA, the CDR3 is TGTGCCAGCAGCTTGGGGGGGCTAGCGGGAGTCGGAGAGCACGAGCAGTACTTC.

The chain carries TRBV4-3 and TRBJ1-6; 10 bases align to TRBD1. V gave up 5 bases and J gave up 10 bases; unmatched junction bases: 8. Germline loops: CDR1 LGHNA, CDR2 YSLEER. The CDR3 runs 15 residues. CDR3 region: CASSSRQGAGSPLHF. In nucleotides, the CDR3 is TGCGCCAGCAGCTCTCGACAGGGGGCAGGCTCACCCCTCCACTTT.

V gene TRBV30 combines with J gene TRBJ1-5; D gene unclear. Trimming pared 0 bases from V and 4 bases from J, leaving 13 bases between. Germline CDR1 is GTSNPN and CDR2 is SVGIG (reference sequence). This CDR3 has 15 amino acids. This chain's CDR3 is CAWSVGTAGNQPQHF. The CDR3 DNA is TGTGCCTGGAGTGTAGGAACGGCAGGAAATCAGCCCCAGCATTTT.

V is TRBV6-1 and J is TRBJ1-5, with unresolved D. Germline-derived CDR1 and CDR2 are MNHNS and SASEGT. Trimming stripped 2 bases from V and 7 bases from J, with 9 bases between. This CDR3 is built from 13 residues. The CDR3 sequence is CASSETSDQPQHF. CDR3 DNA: TGTGCCAGCAGTGAAACTAGTGACCAGCCCCAGCATTTT.

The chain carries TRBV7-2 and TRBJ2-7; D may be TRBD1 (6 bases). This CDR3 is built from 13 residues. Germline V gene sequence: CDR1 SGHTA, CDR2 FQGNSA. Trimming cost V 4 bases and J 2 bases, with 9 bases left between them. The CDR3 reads CASSSGVTYEQYF. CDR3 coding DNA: TGTGCCAGCAGCTCAGGGGTTACCTACGAGCAGTACTTC. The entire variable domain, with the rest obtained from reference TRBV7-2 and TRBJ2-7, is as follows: GAGVSQSPSNKVTEKGKDVELRCDPISGHTALYWYRQSLGQGLEFLIYFQGNSAPDKSGLPSDRFSAERTGGSVSTLTIQRTQQEDSAVYLCASSSGVTYEQYFGPGTRLTVT.

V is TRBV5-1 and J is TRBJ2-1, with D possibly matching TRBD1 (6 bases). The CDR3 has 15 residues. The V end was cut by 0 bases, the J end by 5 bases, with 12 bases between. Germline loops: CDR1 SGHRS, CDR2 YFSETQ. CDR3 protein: CASSLGPGTNNEQFF. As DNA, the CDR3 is TGCGCCAGCAGCTTGGGGCCTGGGACAAACAATGAGCAGTTCTTC.

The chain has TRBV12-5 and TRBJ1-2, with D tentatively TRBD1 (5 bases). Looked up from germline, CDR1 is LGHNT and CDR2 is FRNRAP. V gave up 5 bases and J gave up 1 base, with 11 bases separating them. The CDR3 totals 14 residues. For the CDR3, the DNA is TGTGCTAGTGGTGCTGAGCAGGGTAACTATGGCTACACCTTC. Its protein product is CASGAEQGNYGYTF.